This T cell receptor beta chain emerged from a study of blood T cells in healthy people across ages. The study, taken as a whole, reports: The unsorted PBMCs prevented any conclusive comparison of naive versus antigen-experienced cells.

Details on this clonotype: Its antigen is undetermined.

Russia was home to the donors, healthy Caucasian individuals aged about 6 to 90. Sample-barcoded 5' priming and a J-beta primer mix drove a second PCR of about 7 to 11 cycles. In TCRdb, the 5' RACE reads were re-called with MiXCR into one record per CDR3 protein. The data hold about 940,000 distinct CDR3 sequences, with about 48% observed a single time. The CDR3 has 14 residues. Between the trimmed V and J ends, which lost 6 bases and 3 bases, there was a span of 15 bases. The germline V gene has CDR1 DFQATT and CDR2 SNEGSKA (reference sequence). This TCR derives from a man aged 30 to 45 in good health. V is TRBV20-1 and J is TRBJ1-5, with unresolved D. Sequencing input: blood. CDR3 nucleotide sequence: TGCAGTGCGAGACCGAGGGTGGTCAATCAGCCCCAGCATTTT. This sequence encodes CSARPRVVNQPQHF.